This T cell receptor beta chain was recorded in a study of CD8 T cells in Susac syndrome. Study at large: At the time of blood draw, patients with Susac syndrome were therapy-naive, receiving corticosteroids, or receiving intravenous immunoglobulin alone. General study points: The total CD8+ repertoires yielded about 15 Susac-specific public clones and the CD8+ TEMRA repertoires yielded about five.

About this clonotype: Its antigen remains unknown.

Trimming removed 9 bases from V and 6 bases from J; junction bases left unmatched: 5. The CDR3 covers 12 residues. Looked up from germline, CDR1 is LNHDA and CDR2 is SQIVND (reference sequence). The authors reverse transcribed 0.5 to 1 ug RNA with random hexamers. The authors amplified TCR beta CDR3 across 54 Vbeta and 13 Jbeta using immunoSEQ multiplex PCR. TCRdb reanalysed the immunoSEQ multiplex PCR reads using MiXCR and keeps one entry per CDR3 protein. The sample yields about 100,000 distinct CDR3 sequences, around 95% seen once. The sequence came from a human donor with Susac syndrome. Sample: CD8+ T cells from PBMCs. This chain connects TRBV19 to TRBJ2-1; 7 bases fit TRBD1. CDR3 DNA: TGTGCCAGCGGACAGGTTACCAATGAGCAGTTCTTC. It codes for CASGQVTNEQFF.